One and the same sample provided the 19 T cell receptor beta chains below, sequenced in a study of T-cell memory formation after mild COVID-19 listed by TCRdb under 2021. Receptor amplification or capture employed 5' RACE. Sequencing instrument: Illumina NovaSeq 6000. The raw public reads went through TCRdb reprocessing: fastp at Q25, MiXCR clone calling, in-frame beta chains kept. Here each entry gathers all rows of one CDR3 protein and keeps the most common genes and DNA. The sample table shows fewer than 350,000 distinct CDR3 sequences, and 13% to 15% are seen once. In total, the top ten clones hold 21% of the sample. The sequenced material came from PBMCs or a T cell subset sorted from them (not recorded which). These TCRs come from a man aged 18 to 29 who had mild COVID-19 (a few samples of this study predate the infection). The sample titles of this study are shuffled in the database, so cell type and time point are left out; the donor was told from shared clones.

There are many counts of this clonotype. The chain couples TRBV7-9 to TRBJ2-5; the match to TRBD1 covers 7 bases. This CDR3 has 17 amino acids. Trimming took 5 bases from V and 0 from J; bases not matched to a gene: 12. The germline gives CDR1 SEHNR, CDR2 FQNEAQ (reference sequence). This chain's CDR3 is CASSTPIQTGYQETQYF. CDR3 sequence (DNA): TGTGCCAGCAGCACCCCCATCCAGACAGGGTACCAAGAGACCCAGTACTTC.

The chain carries TRBV12-3 or TRBV12-4 and TRBJ2-3; 9 bases agree with TRBD2. This CDR3 contains 14 residues. V shed 3 bases and J 8 bases; nucleotides not matched to a gene: 6. CDR3 sequence reads: CASSFAAREGTQYF. CDR3 nucleotides: TGTGCCAGCAGTTTCGCCGCGCGGGAGGGTACGCAGTATTTT.

This clonotype has a handful of counts. The CDR3: CASSTRWNTEAFF. Written as DNA, the CDR3 is TGTGCCAGCAGCACACGGTGGAACACTGAAGCTTTCTTT. The rearrangement links TRBV12-3 or TRBV12-4 to TRBJ1-1; D gene uncertain. The germline V and J ends were trimmed by 6 bases and 1 base, with 9 bases remaining between them. The CDR3 runs to 13 residues.

The CDR3 here is CASSLGILAGGLHEQFF. The CDR3 DNA sequence: TGTGCCAGCAGCTTAGGGATACTAGCGGGGGGGCTCCATGAGCAGTTCTTC. V and J are TRBV7-2 and TRBJ2-1; TRBD2 matches 13 bases. The V gene end was trimmed by 1 base and the J gene end by 8 bases; junction bases not matched to a gene: 8. This CDR3 contains 17 residues. In germline, CDR1 is SGHTA, CDR2 FQGNSA.

This clonotype was counted between two and nine times. The chain is built from TRBV7-3 and TRBJ2-1, with D perhaps given as TRBD1 or TRBD2 (5 bases each). The CDR3 spans 14 residues. Germline V lookup: CDR1 SGHTA, CDR2 FQGTGA. The V gene lost 5 bases and the J gene lost 5 bases, with 13 bases spanning the gap. CDR3 bases: TGTGCCAGCAGCCCCGGGACGGCCCACAATGAGCAGTTCTTC. Its protein product is CASSPGTAHNEQFF.

This sequence joins TRBV20-1 and TRBJ2-1; D might be TRBD1 (6 bases). Germline lookup yields CDR1 DFQATT and CDR2 SNEGSKA (reference sequence). V gave up 2 bases and J gave up 3 bases, with 11 bases separating them. The CDR3 sequence is 14 residues long. The CDR3 sequence: CSARIKDSYNEQFF. Written as DNA, the CDR3 is TGCAGTGCTAGAATCAAGGACAGCTACAATGAGCAGTTCTTC.

This clonotype came up many times. The chain is built from TRBV12-3 or TRBV12-4 and TRBJ2-7; D gene ambiguous. CDR3 length: 13 residues. V was clipped by 9 bases and J by 0 bases, with 12 bases between them. Here the CDR3 reads CASLVKASYEQYV. CDR3 nucleotides: TGTGCCAGTCTAGTGAAGGCCTCCTACGAGCAGTACGTC.

This clonotype appeared a few times. This chain links TRBV10-2 with TRBJ2-2, with unresolved D. CDR3 length: 12 amino acids. Deletions cut 4 bases from V and 9 bases from J, with 9 bases between. Germline values: CDR1 WSHSY, CDR2 SAAADI. CDR3 sequence: CASSARRRELFF. CDR3 in DNA: TGCGCCAGCAGTGCGCGGCGCCGGGAGCTGTTTTTT.

The chain employs TRBV6-5 and TRBJ1-2, with 10 nucleotides matching TRBD1. The CDR3 is 17 residues long. Trimming at V came to 5 bases and at J to 7 bases, leaving 16 bases not matched to a gene. Germline CDR1 and CDR2: MNHEY and SVGAGI. Here the CDR3 reads CASSNGSRDRGSGGYTF. In nucleotides, the CDR3 is TGTGCCAGCAGTAACGGATCCCGGGACAGGGGAAGTGGTGGCTACACCTTC.

This clonotype was detected a few times. The rearrangement links TRBV6-5 to TRBJ2-5; 9 positions agree with TRBD2. V lost 7 bases to trimming and J lost 5 bases; unmatched junction nucleotides: 8. Germline assignment: CDR1 MNHEY and CDR2 SVGAGI. The CDR3 consists of 14 residues. The CDR3 loop reads CASMNSLAGETQYF. DNA of the CDR3: TGTGCCAGCATGAACAGCCTAGCGGGGGAGACCCAGTACTTC.

A few counts support this clonotype. This CDR3 reads CASSFGQGADTQYF. The CDR3, as DNA: TGTGCCAGCAGCTTCGGACAGGGAGCAGATACGCAGTATTTT. V gene TRBV9 combines with J gene TRBJ2-3; 8 nucleotides align to TRBD1. The V gene end was trimmed by 4 bases and the J gene end by 4 bases; junction bases not matched to a gene: 5. The CDR3 sequence is 14 residues long. In germline, CDR1 is SGDLS, CDR2 YYNGEE.

The J gene is TRBJ2-6, the V gene TRBV3-1; 7 nucleotides align to TRBD2. The length of the CDR3 is 16 residues. The germline CDR1 and CDR2 sequences are LGHDT and YNNKEL (reference sequence). V was clipped by 1 base and J by 1 base; unmatched bases: 1. The CDR3 is CASSQAGLSGANVLTF. CDR3 coding DNA: TGTGCCAGCAGCCAAGCGGGACTATCTGGGGCCAACGTCCTGACTTTC.

The J gene is TRBJ2-3, the V gene TRBV5-6; possibly TRBD2 for D (5 bases). Germline CDR1 reads SGHDT; CDR2 reads YYEEEE. Trimming took 2 bases from V and 5 from J, leaving 9 bases between them. The CDR3 totals 13 residues. The CDR3 protein is CASSLLGRDTQYF. DNA of the CDR3: TGTGCCAGCAGCTTACTAGGTAGAGATACGCAGTATTTT.

The rearrangement links TRBV6-2 or TRBV6-3 to TRBJ2-2; no definite D call. This CDR3 is built from 14 residues. The V gene lost 5 bases and the J gene lost 0 bases, with 7 bases spanning the gap. Germline lookup yields CDR1 MNHEY and CDR2 SVGEGT. This chain's CDR3 is CASSHIANTGELFF. DNA of the CDR3: TGTGCCAGCAGTCATATAGCGAACACCGGGGAGCTGTTTTTT.

This clonotype appeared a few times. This chain uses TRBV20-1 with TRBJ2-3; TRBD2 agrees at 11 bases. Trimming removed 2 bases from V and 7 bases from J; junction bases left unmatched: 8. CDR3 length: 15 residues. Germline V gives CDR1 DFQATT, CDR2 SNEGSKA (reference sequence). This chain's CDR3 is CSARLLAGGSYTQYF. CDR3 DNA: TGCAGTGCTAGACTTCTAGCGGGGGGTTCCTATACGCAGTATTTT.

This clonotype was found a few times. The chain joins TRBV7-9 to TRBJ2-7; 9 bases match TRBD1. J was trimmed by 6 bases and V by 3 bases; bases with no gene match: 3. This CDR3 is 13 amino acids long. Germline-derived CDR1 and CDR2 are SEHNR and FQNEAQ (reference sequence). Here the CDR3 DNA reads TGTGCCAGCAGCTTGGGACAGGGAGGCGAGCAGTACTTC. It specifies CASSLGQGGEQYF.

Note on this clonotype: This may stem from a read error, because a much larger clone lies one nucleotide away. The chain links TRBV7-2 to TRBJ2-4, with a weak D call TRBD1 (5 bases). The CDR3 covers 17 residues. Germline values: CDR1 SGHTA, CDR2 FQGNSA. The V and J ends lost 1 base and 6 bases respectively, with 19 bases between them. The CDR3 DNA is TGTGCCAGCAGCTTAGTCGTCAGGGTGGGCCCCGGAAACATTCAGTACTTC. This gives the protein CASSLVVRVGPGNIQYF.

The chain carries TRBV5-1 and TRBJ1-2; TRBD1 agrees at 7 bases. Germline CDR1 is SGHRS and CDR2 is YFSETQ. V gave up 0 bases and J gave up 4 bases; unmatched junction bases: 12. CDR3 length: 17 amino acids. The CDR3 DNA sequence: TGCGCCAGCAGCTTGGTATTAACGGGGACAGCAGGCTATGGCTACACCTTC. Its translation is CASSLVLTGTAGYGYTF. Together with reference TRBV5-1 and TRBJ1-2, the CDR3 gives the full variable domain: KAGVTQTPRYLIKTRGQQVTLSCSPISGHRSVSWYQQTPGQGLQFLFEYFSETQRNKGNFPGRFSGRQFSNSRSEMNVSTLELGDSALYLCASSLVLTGTAGYGYTFGSGTRLTVV.

The V gene is TRBV14, the J gene TRBJ1-5; TRBD1 agrees at 9 bases. Germline V gives CDR1 SGHDN, CDR2 FVKESK. CDR3 size: 15 residues. J gave up 2 bases and V 4 bases, and 3 bases lay outside the gene matches. CDR3 nucleotides: TGTGCCAGCAGCCGGGGACAGGGAGGCAATCAGCCCCAGCATTTT. Translated, it gives CASSRGQGGNQPQHF.